A selection of T cell receptor beta chains follows, all from one sample in a study of blood T cell repertoires in COVID-19. Assay used: immunoSEQ multiplex PCR; TCRdb lists only in-frame clones, some missing. The table records about 85,000 clones, approximately 80% of them present only once. Sequencing was carried out using peripheral blood. The receptors were sampled from a human donor in a cohort sampled during active COVID-19. Both conserved end residues are part of each CDR3. A D gene is named only where the DNA matches it firmly. Not all rows give a size; the values are once, few, many and, for expanded clones, a class.

TRBV4-1	TRBD2	TRBJ2-3	-	TGCGCCAGCAGCCAGGATTATGGCGGGGGGGCTGGAGATACGCAGTATTTT	CASSQDYGGGAGDTQYF
TRBV30	TRBD1	TRBJ2-3	-	TGTGCCTGGAGTGGTGGGACAGGGGGATTAAAGGCAGATACGCAGTATTTT	CAWSGGTGGLKADTQYF
TRBV25-1	TRBD2	TRBJ2-5	once	TGTGCCAGCAGTGAAAAGAGGACTAGAGGGTCCAAAGAGACCCAGTACTTC	CASSEKRTRGSKETQYF
TRBV28	TRBD1	TRBJ2-2	-	TGTGCCAGCAGTTTAGCCCAGGGGGCGCTGAGAACCGGGGAGCTGTTTTTT	CASSLAQGALRTGELFF
TRBV28	-	TRBJ2-7	-	TGTGCCAGCAGTTACGTGGGGGCCGCTTACGAGCAGTACTTC	CASSYVGAAYEQYF
TRBV5-4	-	TRBJ1-4	-	TGTGCCAGCAGCGCGGGGGCCCTTAATGAAAAACTGTTTTTT	CASSAGALNEKLFF
TRBV5-5	TRBD1	TRBJ2-1	-	TGTGCCAGCGACCGCTTTGGGACAGGGAATTTGAATGAGCAGTTCTTC	CASDRFGTGNLNEQFF
TRBV5-6	TRBD1	TRBJ2-7	-	TGTGCCAGCAGTGTCCAAGGCAGGGGGCTTTTCCACGAGCAGTACTTC	CASSVQGRGLFHEQYF
TRBV18	TRBD1	TRBJ2-7	-	TGTGCCAGCTCACCACCCGCGGGACAGGGCTACGAGCAGTACTTC	CASSPPAGQGYEQYF
TRBV6-5	-	TRBJ1-1	-	TGTGCCAGCAGTTCCCTAGCCGGAACTGAAGCTTTCTTT	CASSSLAGTEAFF
TRBV3-1/TRBV3-2	-	TRBJ1-6	-	TGTGCCAGCAGCCCCAGTAGCTCCGCTGATTCACCCCTCCACTTT	CASSPSSSADSPLHF
TRBV12-5	-	TRBJ2-7	-	TGTGCTCGGGGGTGGGGGGCGGGGGCCCGCTTCTACGAGCAGTACTTC	CARGWGAGARFYEQYF
TRBV10-3	TRBD2	TRBJ2-3	-	TGTGCCATCAGTCCGATCGGAATAGCGGGGGGACAATCAGATACGCAGTATTTT	CAISPIGIAGGQSDTQYF
TRBV4-2	TRBD2	TRBJ2-3	-	TGTGCCAGCAGCCAGGGGGGGGGATTCGGGTATACGCAGTATTTT	CASSQGGGFGYTQYF
TRBV5-1	-	TRBJ2-3	-	TGCGCCAGCAGCTTTCAGGGGCGCCCGACAGATACGCAGTATTTT	CASSFQGRPTDTQYF
TRBV27	-	TRBJ1-1	-	TGTGCCAGCAGTTCGGGGGGCACTGAAGCTTTCTTT	CASSSGGTEAFF
TRBV27	TRBD2	TRBJ2-4	-	TGTGCCAGCTGGGCTAGCGGGGGGAACATTCAGTACTTC	CASWASGGNIQYF
TRBV11-2	-	TRBJ1-1	-	TGTGCCAGCAGCTTTTCGACCGGGTCGAATGAAGCTTTCTTT	CASSFSTGSNEAFF
TRBV7-3	-	TRBJ2-1	-	TGTGCCAGCAGCCCAACCCGAGATTACAATGAGCAGTTCTTC	CASSPTRDYNEQFF
TRBV5-1	-	TRBJ1-1	-	TGCGCCAGCAGCTCCGGGTCCAGCACTGAAGCTTTCTTT	CASSSGSSTEAFF
TRBV7-6	TRBD1	TRBJ2-6	-	TGTGCCAGCAGCTTATCGAGGCAGGGGGCGATTTTGGGTCCGGCTGGGGCCAACGTCCTGACTTTC	CASSLSRQGAILGPAGANVLTF
TRBV19	TRBD1	TRBJ1-5	-	TGTGCCAGTAGTATAGACCGGACAGGTGGACAGCCCCAGCATTTT	CASSIDRTGGQPQHF
TRBV29-1	-	TRBJ1-1	-	TGCAGCGTCCACGACAGGCTAAACACTGAAGCTTTCTTT	CSVHDRLNTEAFF
TRBV18	TRBD1	TRBJ2-6	-	TGTGCCAGCTCACCCTCGACAGGGGGCTCTGGGGCCAACGTCCTGACTTTC	CASSPSTGGSGANVLTF